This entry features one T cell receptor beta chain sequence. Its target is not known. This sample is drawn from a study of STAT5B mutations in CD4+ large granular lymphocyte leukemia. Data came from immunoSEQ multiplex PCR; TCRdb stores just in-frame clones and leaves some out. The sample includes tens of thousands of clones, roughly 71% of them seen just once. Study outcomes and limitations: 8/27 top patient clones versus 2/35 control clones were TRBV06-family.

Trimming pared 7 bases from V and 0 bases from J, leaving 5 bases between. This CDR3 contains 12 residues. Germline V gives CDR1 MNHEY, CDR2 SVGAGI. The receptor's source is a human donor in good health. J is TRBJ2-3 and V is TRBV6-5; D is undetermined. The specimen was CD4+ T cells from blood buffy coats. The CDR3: CASKASTDTQYF. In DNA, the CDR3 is TGTGCCAGCAAGGCAAGCACAGATACGCAGTATTTT.